This T cell receptor beta chain is drawn from a study of OX40 agonist ivuxolimab in advanced cancers. Notes on the study in general: With doses of 0.1 to 3.0 mg/kg, CD4+ and CD8+ blood T cells had undergone clonal expansion by week 6. Partial responders at 0.1-3.0 mg/kg had among the lowest clonal expansion.

Sequencing used immunoSEQ multiplex PCR; TCRdb keeps in-frame clones, though not all of them. This repertoire shows around 70,000 clones, approximately 88% found once; its top ten account for roughly 0.98%. CDR3 length equals 14 residues. The V end was cut by 4 bases, the J end by 3 bases, with 13 bases between. Germline-derived CDR1 and CDR2 are SNHLY and FYNNEI. About this clone: The antigen is unknown.

The genes are TRBV2 and TRBJ2-7; D may correspond to TRBD1 or TRBD2 (5 bases each). Sequenced here: CD4+ or CD8+ T cells sorted from blood, sampled in a trial of the OX40 agonist ivuxolimab. The receptor comes from an adult with an advanced solid tumor such as melanoma, head and neck, liver or kidney cancer. DNA for the CDR3: TGTGCCAGCAGTGGTAGGATTGGGGGCTACGAGCAGTACTTC. This codes for CASSGRIGGYEQYF.